This TCR beta chain came from a study of blood T cell repertoires in COVID-19. Method: immunoSEQ multiplex PCR; TCRdb's copy keeps in-frame clones and lacks some. The repertoire has about 490,000 clones, approximately 85% of them found once; the top ten carry roughly 3.2%. The germline V gene has CDR1 SEHNR and CDR2 FQNEAQ (reference sequence). This CDR3 is 14 amino acids long. V shed 1 base and J 5 bases; nucleotides not matched to a gene: 3. The V and J genes are TRBV7-9 and TRBJ2-7; 9 bases map to TRBD2. This receptor was taken from a human donor in a cohort sampled during active COVID-19. Sequencing input: peripheral blood. For the CDR3, the DNA is TGTGCCAGCAGCTTAGAGCGGGGGGCCCACGAGCAGTACTTC. Its translation: CASSLERGAHEQYF.